This T cell receptor beta chain was captured by sequencing in a study of T cell responses to AZD1222 COVID-19 vaccine. The data were produced by immunoSEQ multiplex PCR, yet TCRdb's version contains in-frame clones alone and is incomplete. Found here are around 200,000 clones, approximately 95% of them singletons; the top ten hold 3% to 5%. This clone was detected once. This receptor was taken from an adult in good health. The specimen was peripheral blood, collected on day 0 of AZD1222 vaccination.

The CDR3 DNA sequence: TGTGCCAGCAGTTTCTCCATTTCGGGGGGGCCCGGGGAGCTGTTTTTT. This translates into CASSFSISGGPGELFF. V and J are TRBV27 and TRBJ2-2; 8 positions match TRBD2. The CDR3 has 16 residues. From germline, CDR1 is MNHEY and CDR2 SMNVEV (reference sequence). V lost 3 bases to trimming and J lost 6 bases; unmatched junction nucleotides: 9.